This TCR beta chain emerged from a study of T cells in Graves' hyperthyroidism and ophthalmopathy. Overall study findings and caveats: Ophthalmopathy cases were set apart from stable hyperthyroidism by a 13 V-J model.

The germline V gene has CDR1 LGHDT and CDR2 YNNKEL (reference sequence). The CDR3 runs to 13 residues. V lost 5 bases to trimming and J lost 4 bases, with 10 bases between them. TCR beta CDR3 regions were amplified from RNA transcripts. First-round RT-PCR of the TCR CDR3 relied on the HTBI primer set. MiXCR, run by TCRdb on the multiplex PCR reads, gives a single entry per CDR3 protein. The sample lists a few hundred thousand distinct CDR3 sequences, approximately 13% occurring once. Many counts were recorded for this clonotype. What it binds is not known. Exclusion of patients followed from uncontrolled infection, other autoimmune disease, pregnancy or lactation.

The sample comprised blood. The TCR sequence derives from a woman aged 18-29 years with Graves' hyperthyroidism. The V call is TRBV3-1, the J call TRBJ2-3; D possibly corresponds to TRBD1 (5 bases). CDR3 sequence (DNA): TGTGCCAGCAGCGTCCAGGGCCCAGATACGCAGTATTTT. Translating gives CASSVQGPDTQYF.